One and the same sample provided the 20 T cell receptor beta chains below, sequenced in a study of T-cell memory formation after mild COVID-19. In TCRdb, the 5' RACE reads were re-called with MiXCR into one record per CDR3 protein. The sample shows over 350,000 distinct CDR3 sequences, about 17% of them seen only once. The sequenced sample consisted of PBMCs or a T cell subset sorted from them (not recorded which). The origin of the receptors is a man younger than 30 who had mild COVID-19 (a few samples of this study predate the infection). Cell type and time point are not known.

The V gene is TRBV12-5, the J gene TRBJ1-5; no definite D call. The CDR3 has 16 amino acids. Deletions cut 3 bases from V and 1 base from J, with 13 bases between. CDR1 and CDR2 (germline): LGHNT, FRNRAP. This CDR3 reads CASGFGGRLSNQPQHF. The CDR3 DNA is TGTGCTAGTGGTTTCGGTGGGAGGCTGAGCAATCAGCCCCAGCATTTT.

The chain joins TRBV5-1 to TRBJ1-6; 7 bases fit TRBD1. V shed 0 bases, J shed 0 bases, and the junction held 6 bases outside the gene matches. The CDR3 loop spans 18 amino acids. The germline CDR1 and CDR2 sequences are SGHRS and YFSETQ. The CDR3 DNA reads as TGCGCCAGCAGCTTGGGCGACAGGGAAACCTCCTATAATTCACCCCTCCACTTT. It specifies CASSLGDRETSYNSPLHF.

This clonotype appeared a few times. The genes are TRBV6-5 and TRBJ2-3; possibly TRBD2 for D (6 bases). Per germline, CDR1 MNHEY and CDR2 SVGAGI. The CDR3 runs to 13 residues. Trimming pared 5 bases from V and 2 bases from J, leaving 8 bases between. The chain's CDR3 is CASSRDFTDTQYF. CDR3 in DNA: TGTGCCAGCAGTAGGGACTTCACAGATACGCAGTATTTT.

This chain links TRBV7-9 with TRBJ1-5; TRBD1 is a possible D gene (5 bases). Per the germline V gene, CDR1 is SEHNR and CDR2 is FQNEAQ (reference sequence). The CDR3 extends over 13 amino acids. V shed 10 bases and J shed 5 bases, with 15 bases lying between them. The CDR3 nucleotides read TGTGCCACCGAAAAGGGCAGGGATCAGCCCCAGCATTTT. It encodes CATEKGRDQPQHF.

The rearrangement uses TRBV12-3 or TRBV12-4 and TRBJ2-6, with D hard to call. With 3 bases removed from V and 0 bases from J, the gap between germline ends came to 12 bases. This CDR3 region has 17 residues. The CDR3 DNA follows: TGTGCCAGCAGTTTTATAGTTTATTACTCTGGGGCCAACGTCCTGACTTTC. It codes for CASSFIVYYSGANVLTF.

This clonotype has more than one count but fewer than ten. The rearrangement uses TRBV27 and TRBJ2-4, with D possibly being TRBD1 (6 bases). CDR3 length: 19 amino acids. Trimming took off 2 bases at V and 0 bases at J, with 20 bases between the two ends. From germline, CDR1 is MNHEY and CDR2 SMNVEV (reference sequence). The CDR3 reads CASSLITWGHHLAKNIQYF. In nucleotides, the CDR3 is TGTGCCAGCAGTTTAATAACCTGGGGACACCACCTAGCCAAAAACATTCAGTACTTC.

Comments on this clonotype: One base away lies a much larger clone, so this may be a sequencing read error. The chain combines TRBV7-2 with TRBJ1-5; D not certain. V lost 6 bases, J lost 3 bases, and 12 bases lay in between. CDR3 length: 14 amino acids. CDR1 and CDR2 (germline): SGHTA, FQGNSA. The CDR3 loop is CASRLGNPNQPQHF. CDR3 DNA: TGTGCCAGCAGATTGGGAAACCCCAATCAGCCCCAGCATTTT. Full variable domain (rest looked up from reference TRBV7-2 and TRBJ1-5): GAGVSQSPSNKVTEKGKDVELRCDPISGHTALYWYRQSLGQGLEFLIYFQGNSAPDKSGLPSDRFSAERTGGSVSTLTIQRTQQEDSAVYLCASRLGNPNQPQHFGDGTRLSIL.

This clonotype occurred a few times. The V and J genes are TRBV20-1 and TRBJ1-1; a weak D match, TRBD1 (6 bases). The V end was cut by 1 base, the J end by 5 bases, with 17 bases between. The CDR3 loop spans 15 amino acids. CDR1 is DFQATT, CDR2 SNEGSKA, per germline (reference sequence). CDR3 loop: CSARVAGGGRTEAFF. DNA of the CDR3: TGCAGTGCTAGAGTGGCAGGAGGGGGGAGGACTGAAGCTTTCTTT.

This clonotype appeared a few times. This chain connects TRBV7-9 to TRBJ2-3; D is ambiguous. Per germline, CDR1 SEHNR and CDR2 FQNEAQ (reference sequence). V was clipped by 3 bases and J by 1 base, with 8 bases between them. The CDR3 has 14 amino acids. The CDR3 is CASSFKARTDTQYF. CDR3 coding DNA: TGTGCCAGCAGCTTTAAGGCCCGCACAGATACGCAGTATTTT.

This clonotype was found a few times. This rearrangement joins TRBV5-1 to TRBJ2-3, with 9 bases fitting TRBD1. CDR3 length: 17 residues. Germline V gene lookup returns CDR1 SGHRS and CDR2 YFSETQ. Trimming at V came to 2 bases and at J to 2 bases, leaving 9 bases not matched to a gene. The CDR3 region is CASSFGPGTGNTDTQYF. The CDR3 DNA follows: TGCGCCAGCAGCTTTGGTCCAGGGACAGGGAACACAGATACGCAGTATTTT.

This chain connects TRBV21-1 to TRBJ2-1; the table gives TRBD1 as D, unverified against the DNA. TRBV21-1 is listed as a pseudogene. The CDR3 runs 15 residues. The CDR3 region is CASSYRDTNWHEQFF. The CDR3 bases are TGTGCCAGCAGCTACCGGGACACAAACTGGCATGAGCAGTTCTTC.

In this sample, this clonotype turned up a few times. J is TRBJ1-2 and V is TRBV5-5; D uncertain. The germline V and J ends were trimmed by 0 bases and 0 bases, with 12 bases remaining between them. This CDR3 is 16 amino acids long. Germline V gene lookup returns CDR1 SGHKS and CDR2 YYEKEE (reference sequence). The CDR3 bases are TGTGCCAGCAGCTTGGCTTGGATCGGATCTAACTATGGCTACACCTTC. Its translation: CASSLAWIGSNYGYTF.

The chain has TRBV2 and TRBJ2-7; 12 bases agree with TRBD1. The CDR3 has 13 residues. Germline-derived CDR1 and CDR2 are SNHLY and FYNNEI. With V trimmed by 8 bases and J by 8 bases, 7 bases remained unmatched. The CDR3 region is CASAGTGGSKQYV. CDR3 coding DNA: TGTGCCAGCGCCGGGACAGGGGGCAGTAAGCAGTACGTC.

This clonotype has only a few counts. Mismatch with germline at one junction end may stem from a read error. The chain uses TRBV24-1 and TRBJ1-2, with a possible D match to TRBD1 (5 bases). CDR1 is KGHDR, CDR2 SFDVKD, per germline. This CDR3 is built from 13 residues. CDR3 residues: CATRGRANYGYTF. The CDR3 nucleotides read TGTGCCACCCGAGGCAGGGCTAACTATGGATACACCTTC.

This chain connects TRBV28 to TRBJ1-1; D is possibly TRBD1 (6 bases). From germline, CDR1 is MDHEN and CDR2 SYDVKM. This CDR3 contains 15 residues. V was cut by 8 bases and J by 4 bases, with 20 bases left in between. The CDR3 protein is CASALGGGSGTEAFF. The CDR3 DNA reads TGTGCCAGCGCCTTGGGGGGGGGCTCGGGCACTGAAGCTTTCTTT.

This sequence joins TRBV6-2 or TRBV6-3 and TRBJ1-1; D is unresolved. Trimming left V 0 bases short and J 0 bases short, with 11 bases between. Germline lookup yields CDR1 MNHEY and CDR2 SVGEGT. The CDR3 runs 16 residues. CDR3 sequence (DNA): TGTGCCAGCAGTTACTCCCGCAGGCCCATGAACACTGAAGCTTTCTTT. Encoded protein: CASSYSRRPMNTEAFF.

In its sample, this clonotype was seen a few times. The J gene is TRBJ2-3, the V gene TRBV6-2 or TRBV6-3; 9 nucleotides agree with TRBD2. Trimming took 7 bases from V and 4 from J; bases not matched to a gene: 9. From germline, CDR1 is MNHEY and CDR2 SVGEGT. This CDR3 is 15 amino acids long. In nucleotides, the CDR3 is TGTGCCAGCACACCCACGGCGGGGGGGCCAGATACGCAGTATTTT. This encodes CASTPTAGGPDTQYF.

V and J are TRBV18 and TRBJ1-1, with unresolved D. CDR3 length: 15 residues. Trimming removed 6 bases from V and 0 bases from J, with 14 bases in between. Per germline, CDR1 KGHSH and CDR2 LQKENI. CDR3: CASSIYAGVNTEAFF. CDR3 DNA sequence: TGTGCCAGCTCCATTTACGCCGGGGTGAACACTGAAGCTTTCTTT.

V gene TRBV7-2 combines with J gene TRBJ2-5; D might be TRBD2 (6 bases). The V gene's germline CDR1 is SGHTA and CDR2 FQGNSA. This CDR3 is built from 14 residues. With 3 bases removed from V and 2 bases from J, the gap between germline ends came to 10 bases. CDR3 amino acids: CASSLWRDQETQYF. DNA for the CDR3: TGTGCCAGCAGCTTGTGGAGGGATCAAGAGACCCAGTACTTC.

The chain has TRBV2 and TRBJ2-1; D remains ambiguous. The CDR3 spans 15 residues. Germline CDR1 and CDR2: SNHLY and FYNNEI. V gave up 4 bases and J gave up 7 bases, with 17 bases separating them. The CDR3, as DNA: TGTGCCAGCAGTGGATCATGGGCCGTTGTGAATGAGCAGTTCTTC. It yields the protein CASSGSWAVVNEQFF.